This TCR beta chain was sequenced during a study of Ad26.COV2.S vaccination and SARS-CoV-2 variants. Notes on this clone: Its antigen remains unknown. Since a far larger clone is one base different, this is likely a read error. Additional DNA sequences in this sample encode the identical CDR3.

General study points: Reportedly, after vaccination the spike-specific CD8+ and CD4+ T cell responses displayed substantial breadth. Similar non-spike TCR breadth was observed in recipients of vaccine and of placebo.

Sequencing was performed with immunoSEQ multiplex PCR; in TCRdb, only in-frame clones are kept and a portion is missing. Among hundreds of thousands of clones listed, 80% to 90% were seen once. Treatment defined: roughly 20 received Ad26.COV2.S at low or high dose, single or two shots; about five received placebo; per-sample allocation not given. Day 63 following the first vaccine or placebo injection was when the samples were taken. Within Boston, the person who donated was an adult of 18-55 years. An Ad26 vector carrying the Wuhan-strain SARS-CoV-2 spike served as the vaccine. CDR3 size: 11 residues. Trimming cost V 2 bases and J 4 bases, with 3 bases left between them. CDR1 is GTSNPN and CDR2 is SVGIG in the germline V gene (reference sequence).

The clonotype originates from a person between 18 and 65 years old who received the Ad26.COV2.S COVID-19 vaccine or a placebo. Sequenced material: peripheral blood, taken in a trial of Ad26.COV2.S vaccine versus placebo. The chain joins TRBV30 to TRBJ1-3; D is uncertain. The CDR3, as DNA: TGTGCCTGGAGTACCGGAAACACCATATATTTT. It yields the protein CAWSTGNTIYF.